This paragraph covers one T cell receptor beta chain sequence. Its antigen is still unknown. No per-base quality is available; no much larger clone lies one base away. The immunoSEQ Assay, a bias-controlled multiplex PCR, was used to amplify TCRbeta CDR3 regions from genomic DNA. The authors' pipeline ran thus. The number of nucleated cells in each sample was estimated by amplification of reference gene primers within the assay. Sequence reads were collapsed and filtered to measure the absolute abundance of every unique TCRbeta CDR3 rearrangement. For each sample, productive Simpson clonality was calculated as the square root of Simpson's diversity index across productive rearrangements. TCRdb obtained this table from immuneACCESS and retained in-frame rearrangements with V and J assigned. These tables miss some clones; where compared with another copy, unresolved V genes account for less than half of the shortfall, and the remainder is unexplained. V and J calls and clone size are given by that table; D and trimming were obtained from the DNA. This sample gives approximately 160,000 clones in total; about 86% of them show up just once. The ten largest account for approximately 18% of the sample.

Each collaborating institution followed its own protocols to collect whole blood in K2EDTA tubes. For TCRbeta analysis, collaborators shipped samples in one of three forms: frozen whole blood, isolated PBMCs, or DNA extracted from either of those sample types. This specimen belongs to a study of blood T cell repertoires in COVID-19 (dated by TCRdb to 2020 to 2021). Regarding the study in general: Samples from collaborators originated in the United States, Italy and Spain and spanned both the acute and convalescent phases of COVID-19. Nearly every sample came with metadata listing a de-identified subject ID, COVID-19 status, age in years and sex. HLA class I and class II types, where available, came from metadata supplied by the sample provider rather than from assay-based typing. A freely available public database, intended as a resource for researchers studying the immune response to SARS-CoV-2, is where the repertoires were released. The material from the prospective study consisted of cDNA or gDNA derived from T cells, B-cell-depleted T cells, or PBMCs. The samples were drawn from the first 160 participants of the ongoing ImmuneRACE study and from over 950 subjects provided by 6 global collaborators. Deeply sampled blood TCRbeta repertoires from subjects exposed to, actively infected with, or recovered from COVID-19 were included in the dataset. Here is what the overall study found, with its caveats: The quantity of clinical and demographic metadata differed by source and by participant and was supplied without curation.

In the germline V gene (reference sequence), CDR1 corresponds to LGHDT and CDR2 to YNNKEL. The V end gives up 4 bases and the J end 6 bases, leaving 8 bases in the junction not matched to a gene. From the cysteine through the phenylalanine, the CDR3 covers 14 amino acids. Kept here is only the CDR3 DNA, which spans 42 bases and is read in frame from base 1. The chain is encoded by TRBV3-1 (or the pseudogene TRBV3-2) joined to TRBJ2-7; the central 8 bases match TRBD1. The TCR sequence derives from a woman at least 80 years old with acute or convalescent COVID-19. Sample: peripheral blood. The nucleotide sequence is TGTGCCAGCAGCCCAATAGACAGGGGAGGCGAGCAGTACTTC. Its protein reads: CASSPIDRGGEQYF.